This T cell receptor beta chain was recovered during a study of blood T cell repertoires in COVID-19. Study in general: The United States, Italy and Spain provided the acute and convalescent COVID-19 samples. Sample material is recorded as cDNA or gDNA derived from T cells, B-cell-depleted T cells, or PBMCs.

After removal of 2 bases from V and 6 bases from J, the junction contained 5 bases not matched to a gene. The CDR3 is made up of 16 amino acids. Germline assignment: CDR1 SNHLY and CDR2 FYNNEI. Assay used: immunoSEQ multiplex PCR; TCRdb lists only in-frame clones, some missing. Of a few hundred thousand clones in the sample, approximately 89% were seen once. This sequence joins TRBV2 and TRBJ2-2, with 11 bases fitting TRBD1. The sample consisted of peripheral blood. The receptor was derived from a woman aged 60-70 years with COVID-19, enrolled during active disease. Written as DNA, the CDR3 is TGTGCCAGCAGTGAAAGGACAGGGGGCGAGGCCGGGGAGCTGTTTTTT. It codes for CASSERTGGEAGELFF.